This T cell receptor (beta chain) was recorded in a study of CD8 T cells in ankylosing spondylitis. Study-level results: About 8 highly homologous variants made up a TCR beta motif, and this motif appeared characteristic of ankylosing spondylitis blood. Reportedly, disease-linked clones are significantly enriched in ankylosing spondylitis patients' matched synovial fluid. Disease-linked clones bore a CD8+ phenotype and were relatively rare in peripheral blood.

With molecular barcodes, quantitative 5'-RACE was used to make the TCR beta libraries. TCRdb reprocessed the 5' RACE reads via MiXCR and lists one record per CDR3 protein. The sample has about 220,000 distinct CDR3 sequences, roughly 6.6% seen once. The CDR3 extends over 15 amino acids. Unmatched junction bases numbered 4, after V lost 1 base and J lost 8 bases. CDR1 and CDR2 (germline): MGHRA, YSYEKL. This clonotype was seen a handful of times. Its antigen is currently unknown. Input material: blood, either unsorted or a sorted T cell fraction (not recorded which). The rearrangement joins TRBV4-1 to TRBJ2-1; 11 bases fit TRBD1. The sequence was obtained from a male donor with ankylosing spondylitis. The chain's CDR3 is CASSQGDRGRDEQFF. The CDR3 DNA sequence: TGCGCCAGCAGCCAAGGGGACAGGGGGAGGGATGAGCAGTTCTTC.